The clone carrying this TCR beta chain was observed a handful of times. The antigen is unknown. These data come from a study of T cell repertoires in cytomegalovirus infection. Study information: Through public TCR beta signatures, both CMV infection and matching HLA type were indicated.

Study-wide results and caveats: Ex vivo responses were dominated by HLA-C-restricted CMV-specific TCR beta clonotypes. Summed public TCR beta family frequency identified CMV carriers bearing the relevant HLA.

A single record per CDR3 protein comes from TCRdb applying MiXCR to the reads. This table has some 160,000 distinct CDR3 sequences, roughly 18% appearing once. This CDR3 spans 15 amino acids. Germline CDR1 MGHRA, CDR2 YSYEKL. Deletions cut 5 bases from V and 4 bases from J, with 18 bases between. This chain links TRBV4-1 with TRBJ2-7; TRBD1 is a possible D gene (5 bases). Sequenced sample: CD8+ T cells from PBMCs. This clonotype originated in a human donor in good health (CMV status not recorded). Some clones in this sample may be carry-over from other donors' samples. The CDR3 nucleotides read TGCGCCAGCAGCGAATCGGACAATTGGGCGTACGAGCAGTACTTC. Residues: CASSESDNWAYEQYF.